One and the same sample provided the 5 T cell receptor beta chains below, sequenced in a study of vaccination and CD4 T cells after COVID-19. No antigen is known for these receptors. Treatment noted: roughly 11-day PBMC culture with coronavirus spike peptide pools or control peptides (ViraFEST assay). According to the study, CD4+ T cells from the unexposed donor were gathered ahead of the COVID-19 pandemic (2011-2018). Sequenced with the Oncomine TCR Beta short-read assay was DNA taken from cultured CD4+ T cells. One entry per CDR3 protein results from TCRdb running MiXCR on the PCR reads. There are 7,000 to 8,500 distinct CDR3 sequences in the sample; approximately 60% occur only once, and roughly an eighth lies in the top ten. The sample comprised CD4+ T cells from blood, cultured in vitro. The origin of the receptors is a human donor in good health.

This sequence joins TRBV6-1 and TRBJ1-5; D is unresolved. This CDR3 contains 16 residues. Between the trimmed V and J ends, which lost 1 base and 1 base, there was a span of 11 bases. Per germline, CDR1 MNHNS and CDR2 SASEGT. In nucleotides, the CDR3 is TGTGCCAGCAGTGAAGTAATCGGGATCAGCAATCAGCCCCAGCATTTT. It yields the protein CASSEVIGISNQPQHF.

V is TRBV28 and J is TRBJ1-4; D remains ambiguous. V lost 5 bases, J lost 0 bases, and 10 bases lay in between. In germline, CDR1 is MDHEN, CDR2 SYDVKM. The CDR3 contains 15 residues. As DNA, the CDR3 is TGTGCCAGCAGTCACGTTTTCTCAACTAATGAAAAACTGTTTTTT. This encodes CASSHVFSTNEKLFF.

The sample holds a few counts of this clonotype. The chain is built from TRBV11-3 and TRBJ2-1; 9 bases match TRBD1. With 2 bases clipped from V and 2 bases from J, the junction kept 1 base outside the gene matches. The CDR3 sequence is 15 residues long. Per germline, CDR1 SGHNT and CDR2 YENEEA. CDR3 sequence: CASSLRTGAYNEQFF. The CDR3 DNA reads TGTGCCAGCAGCTTACGGACAGGGGCCTACAATGAGCAGTTCTTC.

The chain recombines TRBV30 with TRBJ1-2; D not certain. Per the germline V gene, CDR1 is GTSNPN and CDR2 is SVGIG (reference sequence). V was clipped by 0 bases and J by 2 bases, with 10 bases between them. The CDR3 is 14 residues long. The CDR3 region is CAWSVKGLNYGYTF. The CDR3 nucleotides read TGTGCCTGGAGTGTTAAGGGATTAAACTATGGCTACACCTTC.

The rearrangement joins TRBV10-2 to TRBJ1-2; a weak D match, TRBD1 (5 bases). Germline CDR1 reads WSHSY; CDR2 reads SAAADI. Trimming removed 7 bases from V and 8 bases from J, with 14 bases in between. This CDR3 is 12 amino acids long. CDR3 in amino acids: CASMVARDGYTF. CDR3 nucleotide sequence: TGCGCCAGCATGGTTGCGAGGGACGGCTACACCTTC.